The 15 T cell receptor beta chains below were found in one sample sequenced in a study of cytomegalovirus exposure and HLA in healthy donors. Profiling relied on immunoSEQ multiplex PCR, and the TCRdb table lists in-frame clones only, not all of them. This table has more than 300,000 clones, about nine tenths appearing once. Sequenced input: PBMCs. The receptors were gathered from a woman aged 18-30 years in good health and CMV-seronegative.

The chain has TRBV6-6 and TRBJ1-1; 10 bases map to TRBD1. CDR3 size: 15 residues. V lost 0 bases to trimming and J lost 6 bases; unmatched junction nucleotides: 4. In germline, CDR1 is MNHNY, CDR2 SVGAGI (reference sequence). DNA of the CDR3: TGTGCCAGCAGTTACTCGGGAGGACAGGGGGCTGAAGCTTTCTTT. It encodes CASSYSGGQGAEAFF.

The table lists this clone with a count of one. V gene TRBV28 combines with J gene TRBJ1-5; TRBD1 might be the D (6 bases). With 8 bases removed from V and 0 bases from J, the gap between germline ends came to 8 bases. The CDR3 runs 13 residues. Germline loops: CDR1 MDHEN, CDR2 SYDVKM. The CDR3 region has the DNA TGTGCCAGCCAGGGGACTAGCAATCAGCCCCAGCATTTT. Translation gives CASQGTSNQPQHF.

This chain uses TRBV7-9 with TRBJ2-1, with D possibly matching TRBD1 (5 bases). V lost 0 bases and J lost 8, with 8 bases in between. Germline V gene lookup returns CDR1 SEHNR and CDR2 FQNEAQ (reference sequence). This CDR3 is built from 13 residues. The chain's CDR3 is CASSLARAYEQFF. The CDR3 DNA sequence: TGTGCCAGCAGCTTAGCCAGGGCCTATGAGCAGTTCTTC.

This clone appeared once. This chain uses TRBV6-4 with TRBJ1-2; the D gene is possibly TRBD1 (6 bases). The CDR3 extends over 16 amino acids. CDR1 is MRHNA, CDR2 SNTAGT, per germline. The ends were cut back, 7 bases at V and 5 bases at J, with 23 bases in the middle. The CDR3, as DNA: TGTGCCAGCAAATCAGAGGTGGGGGACAAGCGATATGGCTACACCTTC. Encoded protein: CASKSEVGDKRYGYTF.

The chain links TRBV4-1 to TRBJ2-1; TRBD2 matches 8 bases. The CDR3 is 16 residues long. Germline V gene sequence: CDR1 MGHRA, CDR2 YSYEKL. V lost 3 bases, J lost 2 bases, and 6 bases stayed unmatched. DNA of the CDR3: TGCGCCAGCAGCCATATAGCGGGGCCCACCTACAATGAGCAGTTCTTC. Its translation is CASSHIAGPTYNEQFF.

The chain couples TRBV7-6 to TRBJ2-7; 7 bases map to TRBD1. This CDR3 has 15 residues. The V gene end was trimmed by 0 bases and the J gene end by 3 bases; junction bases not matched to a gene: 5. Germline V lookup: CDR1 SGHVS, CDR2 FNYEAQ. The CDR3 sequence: CASSLARGPYYEQYF. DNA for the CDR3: TGTGCCAGCAGCTTAGCGAGGGGGCCCTACTACGAGCAGTACTTC.

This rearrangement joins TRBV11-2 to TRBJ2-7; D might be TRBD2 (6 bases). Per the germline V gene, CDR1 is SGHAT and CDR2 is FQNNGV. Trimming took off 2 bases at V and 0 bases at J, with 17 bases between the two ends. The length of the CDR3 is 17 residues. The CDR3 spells CASSLSYRGSVSYEQYF. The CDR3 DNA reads TGTGCCAGCAGCTTATCGTACCGGGGGTCGGTCTCCTACGAGCAGTACTTC.

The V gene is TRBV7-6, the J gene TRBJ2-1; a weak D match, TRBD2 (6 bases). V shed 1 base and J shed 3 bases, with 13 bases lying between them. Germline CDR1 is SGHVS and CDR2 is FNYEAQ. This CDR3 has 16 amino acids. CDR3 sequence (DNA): TGTGCCAGCAGCTTAGTGGGGGGAGTCCACTACAATGAGCAGTTCTTC. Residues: CASSLVGGVHYNEQFF.

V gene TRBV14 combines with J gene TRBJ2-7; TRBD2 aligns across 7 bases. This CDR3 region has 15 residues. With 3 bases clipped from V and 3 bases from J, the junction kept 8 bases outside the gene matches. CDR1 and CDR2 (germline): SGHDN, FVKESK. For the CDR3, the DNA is TGTGCCAGCAGCCAGAAGCTAGCGGAGCTCTACGAGCAGTACTTC. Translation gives CASSQKLAELYEQYF.

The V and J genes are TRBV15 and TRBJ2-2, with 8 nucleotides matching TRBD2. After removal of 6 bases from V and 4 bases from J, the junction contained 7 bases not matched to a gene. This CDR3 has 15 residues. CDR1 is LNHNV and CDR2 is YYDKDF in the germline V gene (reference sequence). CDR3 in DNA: TGTGCCACCAGGCCAGGGAGCGGGAGCACCGGGGAGCTGTTTTTT. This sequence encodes CATRPGSGSTGELFF.

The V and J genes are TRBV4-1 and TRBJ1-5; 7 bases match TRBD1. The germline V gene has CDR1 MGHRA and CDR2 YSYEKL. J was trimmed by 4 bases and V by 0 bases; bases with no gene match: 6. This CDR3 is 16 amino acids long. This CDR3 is CASSQDVQGLNQPQHF. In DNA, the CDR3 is TGCGCCAGCAGCCAAGATGTACAGGGGTTAAATCAGCCCCAGCATTTT.

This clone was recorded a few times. The CDR3 sequence: CASSRRDHYGYTF. CDR3 nucleotide sequence: TGTGCCAGCAGTCGCAGGGATCACTATGGCTACACCTTC. The gene calls are TRBV28 and TRBJ1-2, with D maybe TRBD1 (5 bases). In germline, CDR1 is MDHEN, CDR2 SYDVKM. V was trimmed by 5 bases and J by 3 bases, leaving 10 bases between them. This CDR3 comprises 13 residues.

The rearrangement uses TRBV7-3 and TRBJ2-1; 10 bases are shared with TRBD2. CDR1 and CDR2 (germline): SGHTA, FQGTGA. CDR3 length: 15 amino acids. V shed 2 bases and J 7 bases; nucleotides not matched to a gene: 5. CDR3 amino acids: CASSLGAGGRNEQFF. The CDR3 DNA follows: TGTGCCAGCAGCTTAGGAGCGGGAGGGAGAAATGAGCAGTTCTTC.

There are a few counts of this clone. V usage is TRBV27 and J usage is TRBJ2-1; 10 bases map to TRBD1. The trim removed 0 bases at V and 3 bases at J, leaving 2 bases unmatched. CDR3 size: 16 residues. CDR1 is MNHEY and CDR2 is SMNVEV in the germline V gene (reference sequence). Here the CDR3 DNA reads TGTGCCAGCAGTTTATCGGGGACAGGGGTCTACAATGAGCAGTTCTTC. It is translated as CASSLSGTGVYNEQFF.

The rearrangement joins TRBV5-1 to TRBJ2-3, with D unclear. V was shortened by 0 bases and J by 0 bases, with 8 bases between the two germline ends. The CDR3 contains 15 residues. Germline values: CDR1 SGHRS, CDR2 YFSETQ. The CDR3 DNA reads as TGCGCCAGCAGCTTGGGAGTATCTAGCACAGATACGCAGTATTTT. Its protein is CASSLGVSSTDTQYF.